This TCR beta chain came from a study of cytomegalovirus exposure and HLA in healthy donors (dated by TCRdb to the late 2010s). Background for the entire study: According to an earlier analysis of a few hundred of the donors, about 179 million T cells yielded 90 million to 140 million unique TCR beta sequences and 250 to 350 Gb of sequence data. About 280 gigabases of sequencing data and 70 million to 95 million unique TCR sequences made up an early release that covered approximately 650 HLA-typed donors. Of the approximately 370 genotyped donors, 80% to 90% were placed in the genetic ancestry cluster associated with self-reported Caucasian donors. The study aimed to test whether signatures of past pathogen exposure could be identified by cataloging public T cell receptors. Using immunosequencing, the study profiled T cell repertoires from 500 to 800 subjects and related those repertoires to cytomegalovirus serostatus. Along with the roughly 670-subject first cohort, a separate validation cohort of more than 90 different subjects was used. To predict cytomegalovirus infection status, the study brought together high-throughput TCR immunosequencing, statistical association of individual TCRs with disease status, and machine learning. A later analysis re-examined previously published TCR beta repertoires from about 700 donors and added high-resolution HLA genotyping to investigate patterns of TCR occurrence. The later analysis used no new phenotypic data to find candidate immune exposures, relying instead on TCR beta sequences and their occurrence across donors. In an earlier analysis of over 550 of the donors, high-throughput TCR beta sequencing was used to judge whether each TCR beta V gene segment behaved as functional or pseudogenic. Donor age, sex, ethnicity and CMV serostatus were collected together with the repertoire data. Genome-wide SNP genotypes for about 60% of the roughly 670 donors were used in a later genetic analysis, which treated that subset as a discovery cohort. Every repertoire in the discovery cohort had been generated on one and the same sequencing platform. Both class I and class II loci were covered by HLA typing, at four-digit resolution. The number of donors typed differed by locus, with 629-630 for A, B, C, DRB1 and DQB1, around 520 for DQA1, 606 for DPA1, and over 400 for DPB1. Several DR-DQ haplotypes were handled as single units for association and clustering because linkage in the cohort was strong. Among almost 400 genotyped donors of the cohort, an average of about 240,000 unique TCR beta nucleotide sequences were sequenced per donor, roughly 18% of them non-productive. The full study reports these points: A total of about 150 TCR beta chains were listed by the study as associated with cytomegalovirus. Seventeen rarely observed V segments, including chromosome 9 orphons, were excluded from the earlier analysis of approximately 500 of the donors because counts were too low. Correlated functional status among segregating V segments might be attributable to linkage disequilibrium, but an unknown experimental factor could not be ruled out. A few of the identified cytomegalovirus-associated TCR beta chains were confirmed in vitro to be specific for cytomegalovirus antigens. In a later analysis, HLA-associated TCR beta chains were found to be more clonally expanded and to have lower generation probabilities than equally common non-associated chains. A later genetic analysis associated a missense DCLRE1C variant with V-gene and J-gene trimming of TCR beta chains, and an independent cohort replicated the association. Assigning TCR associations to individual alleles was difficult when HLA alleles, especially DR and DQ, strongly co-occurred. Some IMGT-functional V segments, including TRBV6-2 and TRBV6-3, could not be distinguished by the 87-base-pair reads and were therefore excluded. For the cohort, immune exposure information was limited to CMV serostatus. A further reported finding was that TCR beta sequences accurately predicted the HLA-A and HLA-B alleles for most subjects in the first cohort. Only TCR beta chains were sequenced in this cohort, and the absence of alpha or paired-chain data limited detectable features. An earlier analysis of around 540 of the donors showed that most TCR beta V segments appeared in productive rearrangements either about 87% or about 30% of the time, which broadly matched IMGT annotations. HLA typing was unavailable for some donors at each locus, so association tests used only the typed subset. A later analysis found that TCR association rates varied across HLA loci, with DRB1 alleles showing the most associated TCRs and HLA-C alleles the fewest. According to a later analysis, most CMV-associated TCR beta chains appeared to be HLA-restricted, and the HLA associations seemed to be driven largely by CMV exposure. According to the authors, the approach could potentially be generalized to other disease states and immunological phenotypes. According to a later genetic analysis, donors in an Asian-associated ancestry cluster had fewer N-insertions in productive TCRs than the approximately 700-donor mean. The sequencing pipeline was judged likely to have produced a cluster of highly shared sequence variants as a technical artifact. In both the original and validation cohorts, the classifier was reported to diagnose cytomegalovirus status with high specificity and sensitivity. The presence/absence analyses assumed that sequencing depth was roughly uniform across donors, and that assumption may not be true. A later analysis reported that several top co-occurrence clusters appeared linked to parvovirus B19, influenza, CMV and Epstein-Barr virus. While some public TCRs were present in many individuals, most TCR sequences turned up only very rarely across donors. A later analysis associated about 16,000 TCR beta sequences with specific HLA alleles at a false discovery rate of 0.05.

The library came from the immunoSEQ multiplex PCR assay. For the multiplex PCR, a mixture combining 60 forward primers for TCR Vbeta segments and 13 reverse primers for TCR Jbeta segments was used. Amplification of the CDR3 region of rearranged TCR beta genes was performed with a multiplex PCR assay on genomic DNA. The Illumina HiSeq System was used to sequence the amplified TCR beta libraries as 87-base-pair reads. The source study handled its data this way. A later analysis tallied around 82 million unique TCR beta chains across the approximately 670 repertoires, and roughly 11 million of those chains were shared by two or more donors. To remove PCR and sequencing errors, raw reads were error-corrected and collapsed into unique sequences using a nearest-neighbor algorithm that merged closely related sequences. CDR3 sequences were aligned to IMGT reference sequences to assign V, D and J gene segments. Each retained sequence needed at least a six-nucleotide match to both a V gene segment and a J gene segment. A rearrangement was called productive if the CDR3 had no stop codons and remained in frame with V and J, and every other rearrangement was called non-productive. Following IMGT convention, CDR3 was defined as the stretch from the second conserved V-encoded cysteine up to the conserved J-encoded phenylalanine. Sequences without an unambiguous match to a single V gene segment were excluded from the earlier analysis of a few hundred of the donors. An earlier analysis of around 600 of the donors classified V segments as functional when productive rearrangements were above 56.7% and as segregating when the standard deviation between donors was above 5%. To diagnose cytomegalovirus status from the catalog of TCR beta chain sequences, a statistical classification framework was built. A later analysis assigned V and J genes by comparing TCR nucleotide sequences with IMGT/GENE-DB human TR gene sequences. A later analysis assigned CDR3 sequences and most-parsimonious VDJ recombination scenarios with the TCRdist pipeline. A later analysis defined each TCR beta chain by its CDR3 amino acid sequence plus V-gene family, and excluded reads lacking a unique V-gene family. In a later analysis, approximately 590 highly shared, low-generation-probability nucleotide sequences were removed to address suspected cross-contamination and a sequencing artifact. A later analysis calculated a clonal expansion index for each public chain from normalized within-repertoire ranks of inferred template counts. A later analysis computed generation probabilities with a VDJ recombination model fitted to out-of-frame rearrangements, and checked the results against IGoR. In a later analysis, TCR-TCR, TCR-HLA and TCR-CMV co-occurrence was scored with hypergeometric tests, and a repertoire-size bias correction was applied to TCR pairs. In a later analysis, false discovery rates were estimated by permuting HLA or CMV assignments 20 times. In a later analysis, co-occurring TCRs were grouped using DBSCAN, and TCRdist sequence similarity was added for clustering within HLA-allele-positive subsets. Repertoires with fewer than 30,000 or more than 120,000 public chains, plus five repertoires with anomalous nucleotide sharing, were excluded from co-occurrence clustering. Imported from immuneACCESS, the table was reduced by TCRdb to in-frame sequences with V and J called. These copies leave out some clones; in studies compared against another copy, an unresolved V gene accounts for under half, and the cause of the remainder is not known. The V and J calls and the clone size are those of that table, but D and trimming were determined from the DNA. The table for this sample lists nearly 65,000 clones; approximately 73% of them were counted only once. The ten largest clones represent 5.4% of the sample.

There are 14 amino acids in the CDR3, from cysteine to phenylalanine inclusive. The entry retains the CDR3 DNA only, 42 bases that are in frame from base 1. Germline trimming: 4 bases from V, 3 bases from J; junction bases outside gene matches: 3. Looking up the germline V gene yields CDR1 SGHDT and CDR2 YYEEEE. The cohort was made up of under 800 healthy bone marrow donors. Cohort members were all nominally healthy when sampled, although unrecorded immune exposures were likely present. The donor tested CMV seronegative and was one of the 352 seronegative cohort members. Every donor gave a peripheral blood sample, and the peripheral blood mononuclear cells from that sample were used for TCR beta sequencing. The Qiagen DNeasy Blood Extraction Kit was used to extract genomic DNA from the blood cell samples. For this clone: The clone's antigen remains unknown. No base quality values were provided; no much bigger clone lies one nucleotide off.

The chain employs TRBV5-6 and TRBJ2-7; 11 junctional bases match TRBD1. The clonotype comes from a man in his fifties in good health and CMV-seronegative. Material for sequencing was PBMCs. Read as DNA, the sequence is TGTGCCAGCAGCCCGGGACAGGGGGGCTACGAGCAGTACTTC. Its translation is CASSPGQGGYEQYF.